Listed here is a single T cell receptor beta chain. Its target is unknown. The CDR3 runs to 13 residues. V trimming: 8 bases; J trimming: 2 bases; junction bases outside the gene matches: 3. Germline V gives CDR1 SNHLY, CDR2 FYNNEI. This sample was taken from a study of blood T cells in healthy people across ages. At the level of the study: About one barcoded beta molecule was captured per two T cells (by template switching). Study-level findings and limits: Versus aged donors, long-lived donors had higher diversity and more naive CD4+ cells.

The study recruited healthy Caucasian donors from Russia who were aged roughly 6 to 90. Primers used in a second PCR of roughly 6 to 12 cycles were a sample-barcoded 5' primer and a J-beta primer mix. TCRdb reprocessed the 5' RACE reads via MiXCR and lists one record per CDR3 protein. The sample shows over a million distinct CDR3 sequences, roughly two fifths of them seen only once. This clonotype was obtained from a woman younger than 30 in good health. Sequenced input: blood. The chain combines TRBV2 with TRBJ1-1, with TRBD1 matching 9 bases. CDR3 amino acids: CASQTGGNTEAFF. CDR3 sequence (DNA): TGTGCCAGCCAGACAGGGGGTAACACTGAAGCTTTCTTT. The full variable domain, completed using reference TRBV2 and TRBJ1-1, is EPEVTQTPSHQVTQMGQEVILRCVPISNHLYFYWYRQILGQKVEFLVSFYNNEISEKSEIFDDQFSVERPDGSNFTLKIRSTKLEDSAMYFCASQTGGNTEAFFGQGTRLTVV.